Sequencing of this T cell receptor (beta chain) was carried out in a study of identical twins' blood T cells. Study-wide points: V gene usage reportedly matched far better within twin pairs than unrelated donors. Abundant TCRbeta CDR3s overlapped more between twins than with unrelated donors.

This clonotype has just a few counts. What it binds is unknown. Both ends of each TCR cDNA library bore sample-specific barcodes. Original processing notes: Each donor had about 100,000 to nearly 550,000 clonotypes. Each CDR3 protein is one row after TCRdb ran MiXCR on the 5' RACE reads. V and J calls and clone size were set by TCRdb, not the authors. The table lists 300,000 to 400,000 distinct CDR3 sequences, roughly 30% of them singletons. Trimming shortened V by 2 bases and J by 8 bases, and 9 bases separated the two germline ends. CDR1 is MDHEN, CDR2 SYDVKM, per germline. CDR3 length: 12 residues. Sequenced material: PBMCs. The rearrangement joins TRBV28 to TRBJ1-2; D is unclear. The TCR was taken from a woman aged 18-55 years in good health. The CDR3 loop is CASSLELFGYTF. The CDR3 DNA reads TGTGCCAGCAGTTTAGAGCTCTTCGGCTACACCTTC.